Listed below are T cell receptor beta chains from one sample, sequenced in a study of metastatic and nonmetastatic thyroid tumors. TCRdb re-clonotyped the PCR reads through MiXCR. Of 4,000 to 5,500 clones listed, around 25% are singletons. Sequenced: tumor tissue. These receptor sequences come from a male donor with papillary thyroid cancer or a benign thyroid nodule (not recorded which). Some clones in this sample may be carry-over from other donors' samples. Each CDR3 is given with its conserved first and last residue. Fields, in order: V gene, D gene, CDR3 length, clone size, J gene, CDR3 DNA, CDR3 protein. The D gene is left open where the match is weak. Clone size is stated in some rows and not others, as once, few, many or a class when expanded.

v_call: TRBV9; d_call: TRBD2; cdr3_length: 16; clone_size: medium-sized; j_call: TRBJ2-1; cdr3_nt: TGTGCCAGCAGCGCAACTAGCGATAGCTCCTACAATGAGCAGTTCTTC; cdr3_aa: CASSATSDSSYNEQFF
v_call: TRBV14; d_call: TRBD1; cdr3_length: 15; clone_size: .; j_call: TRBJ1-2; cdr3_nt: TGTGCCAGCAGCCCCACGACAGGGTCTAACTATGGCTACACCTTC; cdr3_aa: CASSPTTGSNYGYTF
v_call: TRBV6-5; d_call: .; cdr3_length: 13; clone_size: few; j_call: TRBJ1-5; cdr3_nt: TGTGCCAGCAGTTCGGGGGGCGGTCAGCCCCAGCATTTT; cdr3_aa: CASSSGGGQPQHF
v_call: TRBV7-3; d_call: .; cdr3_length: 14; clone_size: .; j_call: TRBJ2-1; cdr3_nt: TGTGCCAGCAGCTTAGAAGGGCGTAGCAATGAGCAGTTCTTC; cdr3_aa: CASSLEGRSNEQFF
v_call: TRBV28; d_call: TRBD2; cdr3_length: 16; clone_size: .; j_call: TRBJ2-7; cdr3_nt: TGTGCCAGCAGTTCGGGACTAGCGGGGCCCTCCTACGAGCAGTACTTC; cdr3_aa: CASSSGLAGPSYEQYF
v_call: TRBV4-1; d_call: TRBD1; cdr3_length: 15; clone_size: many; j_call: TRBJ2-3; cdr3_nt: TGCGCCAGCAGCCAACCAGGACAGGGTTCAGATACGCAGTATTTT; cdr3_aa: CASSQPGQGSDTQYF
v_call: TRBV6-1; d_call: TRBD1; cdr3_length: 16; clone_size: few; j_call: TRBJ1-2; cdr3_nt: TGTGCCAGCAGCTCCCCGACCCAACAGGGGGTTCATGGCTACACCTTC; cdr3_aa: CASSSPTQQGVHGYTF
v_call: TRBV6-1; d_call: .; cdr3_length: 15; clone_size: few; j_call: TRBJ1-2; cdr3_nt: TGTGCCAGCAGTGAAACGCAGGGAGAGAACTATGGCTACACCTTC; cdr3_aa: CASSETQGENYGYTF
v_call: TRBV6-2/TRBV6-3; d_call: .; cdr3_length: 14; clone_size: .; j_call: TRBJ2-2; cdr3_nt: TGTGCCAGCAATCAGGATCTGAACACCGGGGAGCGGGTTTTT; cdr3_aa: CASNQDLNTGERVF
v_call: TRBV3-1; d_call: TRBD2; cdr3_length: 15; clone_size: .; j_call: TRBJ2-1; cdr3_nt: TGTGCCAGCAGCCAGCCTAGCGGGAGTGGGGATGAGCAGTTCTTC; cdr3_aa: CASSQPSGSGDEQFF
v_call: TRBV6-6; d_call: .; cdr3_length: 17; clone_size: .; j_call: TRBJ2-3; cdr3_nt: TGTGCCACCACCACGTTGCAGGGTATTTTTATGCCAGATACGCAGTATTTT; cdr3_aa: CATTTLQGIFMPDTQYF
v_call: TRBV11-2; d_call: TRBD2; cdr3_length: 16; clone_size: .; j_call: TRBJ2-7; cdr3_nt: TGCGCCAGCAGCCCCTCCCCCGGGAGGGTAACCTACGAGCAGTACTTC; cdr3_aa: CASSPSPGRVTYEQYF
v_call: TRBV15; d_call: .; cdr3_length: 14; clone_size: .; j_call: TRBJ2-7; cdr3_nt: TGTGCCACCAGCGCCGTCCGGGGGCTACGCGAGCAGTACTTC; cdr3_aa: CATSAVRGLREQYF
v_call: TRBV9; d_call: .; cdr3_length: 15; clone_size: .; j_call: TRBJ2-2; cdr3_nt: TGTGCCAGCAGCGGACGAGGCGCGGGGACCGGGGAGCTGTTTTTT; cdr3_aa: CASSGRGAGTGELFF
v_call: TRBV19; d_call: .; cdr3_length: 14; clone_size: few; j_call: TRBJ2-1; cdr3_nt: TGTGCCAGTAGTATAATTTCCGGGACTGACGGGCAGTTCTTC; cdr3_aa: CASSIISGTDGQFF
v_call: TRBV28; d_call: TRBD1; cdr3_length: 12; clone_size: few; j_call: TRBJ2-7; cdr3_nt: TGTGCCACCGGACAGGGGATATACGAGCAGTACTTC; cdr3_aa: CATGQGIYEQYF
v_call: TRBV27; d_call: TRBD2; cdr3_length: 16; clone_size: many; j_call: TRBJ2-1; cdr3_nt: TGTGCCAGCAGTCCTCGGACTAGCGGGGGGGGCAATGAGCAGTTCTTC; cdr3_aa: CASSPRTSGGGNEQFF
v_call: TRBV5-6; d_call: .; cdr3_length: 13; clone_size: medium-sized; j_call: TRBJ2-7; cdr3_nt: TGTGCCAGCAGCTTGGGACGCTCCTACGAGCAGTACTTC; cdr3_aa: CASSLGRSYEQYF
v_call: TRBV5-1; d_call: TRBD2; cdr3_length: 16; clone_size: .; j_call: TRBJ2-7; cdr3_nt: TGCGCCAGCAGCGTTCTGACTAGCGGGAGGGCCAAAGAGCAGTACTTC; cdr3_aa: CASSVLTSGRAKEQYF
v_call: TRBV6-1; d_call: TRBD1; cdr3_length: 14; clone_size: .; j_call: TRBJ2-3; cdr3_nt: TGTGCCAGCAGTCTAGGGGGCGCGAAAGATACGCAGTATTTT; cdr3_aa: CASSLGGAKDTQYF
v_call: TRBV28; d_call: TRBD1; cdr3_length: 16; clone_size: .; j_call: TRBJ2-7; cdr3_nt: TGTGCCAGCAGTCCTTTCCCTGGGACAGCAAACAACGAGCAGTACTTC; cdr3_aa: CASSPFPGTANNEQYF
v_call: TRBV7-3; d_call: .; cdr3_length: 14; clone_size: once; j_call: TRBJ2-1; cdr3_nt: TGTGCCAGCAGCACCGGGACGGCAGGCTATGAGCAGTTCTTC; cdr3_aa: CASSTGTAGYEQFF